Included here is one TCR beta chain sequence, with context. Its antigen is not known. This sample is part of a study of T cell responses to AZD1222 COVID-19 vaccine. Trimming cost V 5 bases and J 7 bases, with 15 bases left between them. The CDR3 is 14 amino acids. The V gene's germline CDR1 is SGHAT and CDR2 FQDESV (reference sequence). The repertoire was sequenced with immunoSEQ multiplex PCR; TCRdb's copy has only in-frame clones and lacks some. The sample gives about 200,000 clones, 93% of which show up once; roughly 1% is in the top ten. General study points: No repertoire was sampled before or during the peak T cell response, only after it. The donor cohort was predominantly white British with a female majority, and clonal diversity may have been underestimated. Recipients of AZD1222 seropositive at baseline numbered only 5 or 6.

Sequenced here: peripheral blood, sampled on day 0 of MenACWY control vaccination. The sequence was collected from an adult in good health. The J gene is TRBJ2-1, the V gene TRBV11-1; no clear D gene. DNA for the CDR3: TGTGCCAGCAGCATATTGGCGAGAAGAAATGAGCAGTTCTTC. It encodes CASSILARRNEQFF. The whole variable domain, remainder taken from reference TRBV11-1 and TRBJ2-1, is EAEVAQSPRYKITEKSQAVAFWCDPISGHATLYWYRQILGQGPELLVQFQDESVVDDSQLPKDRFSAERLKGVDSTLKIQPAELGDSAMYLCASSILARRNEQFFGPGTRLTVL.